Below, one T cell receptor (beta chain) is given with its context. MiXCR, run by TCRdb on the 5' RACE reads, gives a single entry per CDR3 protein. The sample holds about 81,000 distinct CDR3 sequences, 6% to 7% seen once. This entry comes from a study of early T cells in non-severe SARS-CoV-2 infection. V shed 1 base, J shed 6 bases, and the junction held 5 bases outside the gene matches. Germline values: CDR1 ENHRY, CDR2 SYGVKD. The CDR3 consists of 14 residues. The chain links TRBV10-3 to TRBJ1-1, with 7 positions matching TRBD1. The source material was whole blood. This receptor was identified in an adult who was a healthcare worker with PCR-confirmed SARS-CoV-2 infection or an uninfected control (not recorded which). The CDR3 DNA is TGTGCCATCAGTGAGTTAGCCGGGACAGCTGAAGCTTTCTTT. It encodes CAISELAGTAEAFF.